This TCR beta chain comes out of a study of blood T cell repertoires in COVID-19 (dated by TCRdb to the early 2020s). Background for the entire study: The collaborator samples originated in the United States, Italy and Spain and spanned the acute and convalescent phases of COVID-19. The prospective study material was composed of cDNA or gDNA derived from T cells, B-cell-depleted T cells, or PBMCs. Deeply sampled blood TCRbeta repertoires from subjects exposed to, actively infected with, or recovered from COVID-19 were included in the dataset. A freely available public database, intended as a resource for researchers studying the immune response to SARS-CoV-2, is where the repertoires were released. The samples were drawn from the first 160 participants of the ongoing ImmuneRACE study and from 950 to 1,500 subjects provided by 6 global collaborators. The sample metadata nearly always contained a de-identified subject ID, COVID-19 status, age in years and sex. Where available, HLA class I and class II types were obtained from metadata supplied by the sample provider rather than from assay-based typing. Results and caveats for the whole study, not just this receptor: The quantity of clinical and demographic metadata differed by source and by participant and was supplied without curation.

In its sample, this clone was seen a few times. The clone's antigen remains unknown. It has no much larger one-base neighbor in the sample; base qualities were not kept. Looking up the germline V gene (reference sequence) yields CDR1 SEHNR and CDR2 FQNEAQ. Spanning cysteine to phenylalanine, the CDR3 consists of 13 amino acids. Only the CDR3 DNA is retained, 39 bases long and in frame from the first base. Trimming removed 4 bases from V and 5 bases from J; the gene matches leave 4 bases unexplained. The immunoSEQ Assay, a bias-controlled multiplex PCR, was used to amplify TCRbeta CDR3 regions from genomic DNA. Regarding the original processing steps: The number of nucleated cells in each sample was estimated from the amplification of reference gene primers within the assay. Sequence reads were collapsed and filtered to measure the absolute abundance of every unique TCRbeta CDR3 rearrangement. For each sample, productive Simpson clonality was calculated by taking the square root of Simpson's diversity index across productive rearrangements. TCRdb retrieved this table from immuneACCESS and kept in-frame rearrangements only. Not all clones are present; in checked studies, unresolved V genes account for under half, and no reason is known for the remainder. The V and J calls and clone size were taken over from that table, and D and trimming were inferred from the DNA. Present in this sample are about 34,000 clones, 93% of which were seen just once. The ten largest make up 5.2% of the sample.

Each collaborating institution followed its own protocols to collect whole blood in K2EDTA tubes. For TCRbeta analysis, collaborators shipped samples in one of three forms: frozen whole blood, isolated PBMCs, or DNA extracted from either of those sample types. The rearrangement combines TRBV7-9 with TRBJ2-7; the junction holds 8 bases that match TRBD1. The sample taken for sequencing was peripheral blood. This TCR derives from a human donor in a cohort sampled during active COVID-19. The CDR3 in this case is CASSSTGAHEQYF. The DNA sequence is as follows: TGTGCCAGCAGCTCGACAGGGGCCCACGAGCAGTACTTC.